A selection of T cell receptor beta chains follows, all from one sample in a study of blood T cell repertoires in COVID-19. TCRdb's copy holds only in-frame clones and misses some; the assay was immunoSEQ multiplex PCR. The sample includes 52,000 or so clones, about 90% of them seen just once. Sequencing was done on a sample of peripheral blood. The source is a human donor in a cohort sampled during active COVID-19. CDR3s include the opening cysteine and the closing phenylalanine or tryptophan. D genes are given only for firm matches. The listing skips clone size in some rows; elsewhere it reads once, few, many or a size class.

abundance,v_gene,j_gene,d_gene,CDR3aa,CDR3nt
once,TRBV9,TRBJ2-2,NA,CASSASLEQGKSGELFF,TGTGCCAGCAGCGCCTCCTTGGAACAGGGTAAATCCGGGGAGCTGTTTTTT
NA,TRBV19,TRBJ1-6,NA,CASSITGSYNSPLHF,TGTGCCAGTAGTATAACGGGATCCTATAATTCACCCCTCCACTTT
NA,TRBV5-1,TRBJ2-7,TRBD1,CASSPSGQGAWYEQYF,TGCGCCAGCAGCCCCAGCGGACAGGGGGCGTGGTACGAGCAGTACTTC
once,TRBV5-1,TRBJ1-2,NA,CASSVWGTGDQGGYTF,TGCGCCAGCAGCGTATGGGGGACGGGGGATCAAGGTGGCTACACCTTC
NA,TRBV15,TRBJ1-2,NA,CATSRPREGRLQSF,TGTGCCACCAGCAGACCCCGGGAGGGGAGACTCCAATCTTTC
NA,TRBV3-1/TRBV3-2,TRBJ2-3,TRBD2,CASSLPGLAGTDTQYF,TGTGCCAGCAGCCTACCGGGACTAGCGGGAACAGATACGCAGTATTTT
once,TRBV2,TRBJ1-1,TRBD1,CASSEYRGRTEAFF,TGTGCCAGCAGTGAGTACAGGGGTCGGACTGAAGCTTTCTTT
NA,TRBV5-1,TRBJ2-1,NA,CATGDAAYNEQFF,TGCGCCACGGGGGACGCTGCCTACAATGAGCAGTTCTTC
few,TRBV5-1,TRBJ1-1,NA,CASSFPTGYDTEAFF,TGCGCCAGCAGCTTCCCGACAGGCTACGACACTGAAGCTTTCTTT
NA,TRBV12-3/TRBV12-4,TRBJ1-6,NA,CASSLGLGSPLHF,TGTGCCAGCAGTTTGGGGCTAGGTTCACCCCTCCACTTT
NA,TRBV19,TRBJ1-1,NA,CASSITQGSTEAFF,TGTGCCAGTAGTATCACTCAGGGGAGCACTGAAGCTTTCTTT
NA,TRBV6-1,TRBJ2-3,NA,CASSERGGTVQGTQYF,TGTGCCAGCAGCGAAAGAGGGGGGACAGTGCAGGGTACGCAGTATTTT
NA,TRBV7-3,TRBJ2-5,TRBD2,CASSALGGAETQYF,TGTGCCAGCAGCGCACTCGGGGGGGCAGAGACCCAGTACTTC
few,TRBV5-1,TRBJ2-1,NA,CASSLVTSTFNEQFF,TGCGCCAGCAGCTTGGTAACTAGCACTTTCAATGAGCAGTTCTTC
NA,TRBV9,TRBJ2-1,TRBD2,CASSVVGAWTSGISYNEQFF,TGTGCCAGCAGCGTAGTGGGTGCCTGGACTAGCGGGATCTCCTACAATGAGCAGTTCTTC
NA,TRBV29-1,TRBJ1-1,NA,CSAAAGNTEAFF,TGCAGCGCCGCGGCGGGGAACACTGAAGCTTTCTTT
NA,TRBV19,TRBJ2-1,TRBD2,CASTGLGLAGALFF,TGTGCCAGTACCGGATTGGGACTAGCGGGAGCACTGTTCTTC
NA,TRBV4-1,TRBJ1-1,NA,CASSHGAKMTEAFF,TGCGCCAGCAGCCACGGAGCGAAGATGACTGAAGCTTTCTTT
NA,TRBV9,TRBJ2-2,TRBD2,CASSLATGTSGRKSGELFF,TGTGCCAGCAGCCTAGCGACTGGGACTAGCGGGAGGAAGTCCGGGGAGCTGTTTTTT
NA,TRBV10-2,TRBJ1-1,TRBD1,CASLGGMTGKGRSDTEAFF,TGCGCCAGCCTAGGCGGGATGACAGGGAAAGGACGGTCGGACACTGAAGCTTTCTTT
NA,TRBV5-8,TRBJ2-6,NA,CASPQGSGANVLTF,TGTGCCAGCCCACAGGGCTCTGGGGCCAACGTCCTGACTTTC
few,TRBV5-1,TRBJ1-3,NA,CASSLDSGSAGNTIYF,TGCGCCAGCAGCTTGGACTCAGGGTCCGCTGGAAACACCATATATTTT
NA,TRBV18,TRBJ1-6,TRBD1,CASSPPVTGNSPLHF,TGTGCCAGCTCACCACCGGTGACAGGGAATTCACCCCTCCACTTT
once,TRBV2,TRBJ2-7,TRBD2,CASSVTSAPYKQYF,TGTGCCAGCAGTGTAACTAGCGCTCCCTACAAGCAGTACTTC
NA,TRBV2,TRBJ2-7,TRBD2,CASTGLAGGTQQYF,TGTGCCAGCACCGGACTAGCGGGAGGTACGCAACAGTACTTC
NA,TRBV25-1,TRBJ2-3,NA,CASSEAGTSTDTQYF,TGTGCCAGCAGTGAGGCGGGAACTAGCACAGATACGCAGTATTTT
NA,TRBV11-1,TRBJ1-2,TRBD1,CASSRGDRGLYGYTF,TGTGCCAGCAGCAGAGGGGACAGGGGCCTCTATGGCTACACCTTC
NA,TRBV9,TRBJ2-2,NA,CASSVIQDTGELFF,TGTGCCAGCAGCGTCATACAGGACACCGGGGAGCTGTTTTTT
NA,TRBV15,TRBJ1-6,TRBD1,CATSRRATGGGSPLHF,TGTGCCACCAGCAGACGGGCAACAGGGGGCGGATCACCCCTCCACTTT
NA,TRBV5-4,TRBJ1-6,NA,CASSPAGPHSYNSPLHF,TGTGCCAGCAGCCCGGCGGGACCCCACTCCTATAATTCACCCCTCCACTTT
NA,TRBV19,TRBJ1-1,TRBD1,CATGQGRTEAFF,TGTGCCACCGGACAGGGGCGGACTGAAGCTTTCTTT
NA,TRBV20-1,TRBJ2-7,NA,CSASLYVGANEQYF,TGCAGTGCTAGTCTTTATGTAGGGGCGAACGAGCAGTACTTC
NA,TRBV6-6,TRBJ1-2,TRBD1,CASSNTGDGYTF,TGTGCCAGCAGTAATACAGGGGACGGCTACACCTTC
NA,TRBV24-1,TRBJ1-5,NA,CATSDSGKLSNQPQHF,TGTGCCACCAGTGATTCAGGAAAACTTAGCAATCAGCCCCAGCATTTT
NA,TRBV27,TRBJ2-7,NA,CASSLRGIRAYEQYF,TGTGCCAGCAGTTTAAGGGGGATAAGGGCCTACGAGCAGTACTTC